This T cell receptor beta chain was captured by sequencing in a study of blood T cell repertoires in COVID-19. Germline assignment: CDR1 SQVTM and CDR2 ANQGSEA. Trimming pared 7 bases from V and 2 bases from J, leaving 10 bases between. The CDR3 runs 12 residues. Generated by immunoSEQ multiplex PCR, the TCRdb table keeps only in-frame clones and is missing some. The data contain hundreds of thousands of clones, about nine tenths of them seen just once; the ten biggest clones take up 2.5% to 3.5%. The sequencing input was PBMCs or T cells enriched from blood (not recorded which). The chain has TRBV29-1 and TRBJ2-3; TRBD2 might be the D (6 bases). This receptor was taken from a woman in her 50s who had been exposed to COVID-19. This CDR3 reads CSGAGNTDTQYF. CDR3 bases: TGCAGCGGCGCGGGGAACACAGATACGCAGTATTTT.